The subject of this entry is one TCR beta chain. Its antigen is not yet known. There are no base qualities to consult, and no much larger clone falls within one base. The data derive from a study of blood T cell repertoires in COVID-19 (TCRdb year 2020). Turning to the overall study: Samples from collaborators originated in the United States, Italy and Spain and spanned both the acute and convalescent phases of COVID-19. The material from the prospective study consisted of cDNA or gDNA derived from T cells, B-cell-depleted T cells, or PBMCs. Deeply sampled blood TCRbeta repertoires from subjects exposed to, actively infected with, or recovered from COVID-19 were included in the dataset. A freely available public database, intended as a resource for researchers studying the immune response to SARS-CoV-2, is where the repertoires were released. The samples were drawn from the first 160 participants of the ongoing ImmuneRACE study and from roughly 1,300 subjects provided by 6 global collaborators. The sample metadata nearly always contained a de-identified subject ID, COVID-19 status, age in years and sex. HLA class I and class II types, where available, came from metadata supplied by the sample provider rather than from assay-based typing.

In the germline V gene, CDR1 corresponds to SGHVS and CDR2 to FNYEAQ. V loses 1 base, J loses 0 bases, and the germline ends lie 12 bases apart. From the cysteine through the phenylalanine, the CDR3 covers 17 amino acids. The read is trimmed to its CDR3 DNA, 51 bases read in frame from base 1. Results the study describes overall, beyond this receptor: How much clinical and demographic metadata was included differed by source and by participant, and the metadata was provided uncurated.

The collaborating institutions used their own protocols to collect whole blood in K2EDTA tubes. For TCRbeta analysis, collaborators shipped samples in one of three forms: frozen whole blood, isolated PBMCs, or DNA extracted from either of those sample types. The immunoSEQ Assay, a bias-controlled multiplex PCR, was used to amplify TCRbeta CDR3 regions from genomic DNA. As for the original processing: The number of nucleated cells in each sample was estimated from the amplification of reference gene primers within the assay. To quantify the absolute abundance of each unique TCRbeta CDR3 rearrangement, sequence reads were collapsed and filtered. For each sample, productive Simpson clonality was calculated as the square root of Simpson's diversity index across productive rearrangements. In TCRdb, the immuneACCESS table is reduced to in-frame sequences with V and J assigned. These tables do not hold every clone; where another copy was compared, an unresolved V gene accounts for under half, and the others remain unexplained. V and J calls and clone size follow that table, whereas D and trimming were derived from the DNA. The sample profile shows 140,000 to 150,000 clones; more than 80% of them were found once. Approximately 3% of the sample rests with the top ten.

The source material was peripheral blood. The receptor comes from a woman aged 60-75 years with active COVID-19. The sequence is built from TRBV7-6 and TRBJ2-2, with the identity of the D gene unclear. For the CDR3, the sequence is CASSLVFRVANTGELFF. The sequenced DNA: TGTGCCAGCAGCTTAGTGTTTCGGGTCGCGAACACCGGGGAGCTGTTTTTT.